Below are 10 T cell receptor beta chains sequenced from a single sample in a study of blood T cell repertoires in COVID-19 (dated by TCRdb to 2020 to 2021). Library preparation employed the immunoSEQ multiplex PCR assay. TCRdb mirrors the immuneACCESS table, restricted to in-frame sequences. Some clones are absent from its copies; in checked studies, under half trace to an unresolved V gene, and the reason for the others is unknown. Present in this sample are 270,000 or so clones, approximately 86% of which were seen just once. The ten top clones hold 3.1% of the sample. What was sequenced was peripheral blood. Every receptor here comes from a woman under 30 with acute or convalescent COVID-19.

V is TRBV7-3 and J is TRBJ1-2; TRBD1 is a possible D gene (5 bases). There are 15 residues in the CDR3. The germline gives CDR1 SGHTA, CDR2 FQGTGA. V gave up 4 bases and J gave up 7 bases, with 19 bases separating them. CDR3 coding DNA: TGTGCCAGCAGCTCCTCTCTAACAGGCGCTGGTGGCTACACCTTC. Translated: CASSSSLTGAGGYTF.

J is TRBJ1-1 and V is TRBV7-3; TRBD1 might be the D (6 bases). With 4 bases removed from V and 1 base from J, the gap between germline ends came to 7 bases. The CDR3 loop spans 13 amino acids. Germline lookup yields CDR1 SGHTA and CDR2 FQGTGA. The CDR3 nucleotides are TGTGCCAGCAGCTCACAGGGGAACACTGAAGCTTTCTTT. Translated: CASSSQGNTEAFF.

This clone occurred once. This chain connects TRBV5-1 to TRBJ2-1; 11 positions agree with TRBD2. This CDR3 has 19 residues. Germline CDR1 and CDR2: SGHRS and YFSETQ. V shed 2 bases, J shed 2 bases, and the junction held 12 bases outside the gene matches. The CDR3 sequence: CASSLSIAGGPSPYNEQFF. The CDR3 nucleotides are TGCGCCAGCAGCTTATCAATAGCGGGAGGGCCTAGCCCCTACAATGAGCAGTTCTTC.

V gene TRBV18 combines with J gene TRBJ2-5; TRBD1 matches 7 bases. The CDR3 runs 14 residues. With V trimmed by 3 bases and J by 3 bases, 4 bases remained unmatched. Germline values: CDR1 KGHSH, CDR2 LQKENI. The CDR3: CASSPRQGKETQYF. The CDR3, as DNA: TGTGCCAGCTCACCTAGACAGGGTAAAGAGACCCAGTACTTC.

The chain is built from TRBV19 and TRBJ2-7; possible D gene TRBD1, 6 bases. V lost 4 bases and J 2 bases, leaving 15 bases between the germline ends. This CDR3 comprises 15 residues. Germline V gene lookup returns CDR1 LNHDA and CDR2 SQIVND (reference sequence). This CDR3 reads CASSKIFGQTYEQYF. CDR3 nucleotide sequence: TGTGCCAGTAGTAAAATATTCGGACAGACCTACGAGCAGTACTTC.

The chain carries TRBV2 and TRBJ1-4; TRBD1 aligns across 9 bases. Germline values: CDR1 SNHLY, CDR2 FYNNEI. This CDR3 spans 14 amino acids. With 4 bases clipped from V and 8 bases from J, the junction kept 5 bases outside the gene matches. CDR3 in DNA: TGTGCCAGCAGTGGAGGACAGGGGATCGAAAAACTGTTTTTT. It translates to CASSGGQGIEKLFF.

This clone has a handful of counts. This rearrangement joins TRBV5-8 to TRBJ2-1, with 8 nucleotides matching TRBD2. The CDR3 covers 15 residues. V was clipped by 4 bases and J by 9 bases; unmatched bases: 12. The germline V gene has CDR1 SGHTS and CDR2 YDEGEE. CDR3 sequence reads: CASSKASGRLGEQFF. The CDR3, as DNA: TGTGCCAGCAGCAAGGCTAGCGGGCGCTTGGGTGAGCAGTTCTTC.

This chain links TRBV11-3 with TRBJ2-5, with D tentatively TRBD1 (6 bases). Germline V gene data show CDR1 as SGHNT and CDR2 as YENEEA. V lost 0 bases to trimming and J lost 3 bases, with 23 bases between them. The length of the CDR3 is 19 residues. Here the CDR3 reads CASSLEFLTFGDIKETQYF. In nucleotides, the CDR3 is TGTGCCAGCAGCTTAGAGTTCTTGACGTTTGGGGACATTAAAGAGACCCAGTACTTC.

V is TRBV19 and J is TRBJ2-1, with 9 bases matching TRBD1. Germline V gene lookup returns CDR1 LNHDA and CDR2 SQIVND (reference sequence). The CDR3 consists of 15 residues. V lost 0 bases and J lost 4; bases outside the gene matches: 1. The CDR3 bases are TGTGCCAGTAGTATAGAAGGACAGGGGTACAATGAGCAGTTCTTC. Translated: CASSIEGQGYNEQFF.

The chain links TRBV18 to TRBJ2-7, with 7 bases fitting TRBD1. V lost 6 bases, J lost 2 bases, and 13 bases stayed unmatched. The length of the CDR3 is 16 residues. Germline V gene data show CDR1 as KGHSH and CDR2 as LQKENI. CDR3 in amino acids: CASSPSTTGRPYEQYF. CDR3 DNA: TGTGCCAGCTCGCCGAGCACGACAGGGCGTCCCTACGAGCAGTACTTC.